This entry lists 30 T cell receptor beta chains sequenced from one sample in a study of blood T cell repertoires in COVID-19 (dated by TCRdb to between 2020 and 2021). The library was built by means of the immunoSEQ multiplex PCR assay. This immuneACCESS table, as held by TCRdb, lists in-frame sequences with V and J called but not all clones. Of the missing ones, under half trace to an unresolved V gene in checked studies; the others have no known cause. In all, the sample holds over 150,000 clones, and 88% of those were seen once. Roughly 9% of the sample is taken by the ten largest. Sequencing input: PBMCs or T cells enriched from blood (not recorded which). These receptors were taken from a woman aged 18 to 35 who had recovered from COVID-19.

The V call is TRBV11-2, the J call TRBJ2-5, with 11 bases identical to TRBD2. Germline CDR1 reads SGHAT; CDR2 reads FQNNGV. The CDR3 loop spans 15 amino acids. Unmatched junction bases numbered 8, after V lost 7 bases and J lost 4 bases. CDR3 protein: CASKHSGGAAETQYF. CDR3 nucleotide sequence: TGTGCCAGCAAACATAGCGGGGGGGCCGCAGAGACCCAGTACTTC.

CDR3 nucleotide sequence: TGTGCCAGCAGCTTAGGGAGGAATGAAAAACTGTTTTTT. Translation: CASSLGRNEKLFF. J is TRBJ1-4 and V is TRBV7-9; D uncertain. Germline-derived CDR1 and CDR2 are SEHNR and FQNEAQ (reference sequence). The length of the CDR3 is 13 residues. V shed 1 base and J shed 5 bases, with 5 bases lying between them. The full variable domain, completed using reference TRBV7-9 and TRBJ1-4, is DTGVSQNPRHKITKRGQNVTFRCDPISEHNRLYWYRQTLGQGPEFLTYFQNEAQLEKSRLLSDRFSAERPKGSFSTLEIQRTEQGDSAMYLCASSLGRNEKLFFGSGTQLSVL.

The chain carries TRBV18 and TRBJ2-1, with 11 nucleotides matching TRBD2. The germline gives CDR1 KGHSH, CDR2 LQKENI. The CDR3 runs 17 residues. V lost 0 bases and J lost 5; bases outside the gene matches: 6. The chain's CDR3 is CASSPPGSGGANNEQFF. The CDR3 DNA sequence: TGTGCCAGCTCACCACCGGGTAGCGGGGGGGCAAACAATGAGCAGTTCTTC.

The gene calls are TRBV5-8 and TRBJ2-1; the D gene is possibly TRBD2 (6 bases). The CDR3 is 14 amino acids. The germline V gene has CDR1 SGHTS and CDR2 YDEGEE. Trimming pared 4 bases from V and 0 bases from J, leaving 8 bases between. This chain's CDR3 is CASSRESSYNEQFF. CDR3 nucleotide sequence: TGTGCCAGCAGCCGGGAGAGCTCCTACAATGAGCAGTTCTTC. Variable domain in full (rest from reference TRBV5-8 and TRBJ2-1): EAGVTQSPTHLIKTRGQQATLRCSPISGHTSVYWYQQALGLGLQFLLWYDEGEERNRGNFPPRFSGRQFPNYSSELNVNALELEDSALYLCASSRESSYNEQFFGPGTRLTVL.

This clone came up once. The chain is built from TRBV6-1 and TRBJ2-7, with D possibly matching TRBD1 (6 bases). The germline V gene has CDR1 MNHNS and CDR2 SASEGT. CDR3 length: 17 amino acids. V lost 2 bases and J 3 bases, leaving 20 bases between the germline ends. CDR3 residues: CASSELNRALPNYEQYF. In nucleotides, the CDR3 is TGTGCCAGCAGTGAATTAAACAGGGCCTTACCAAACTACGAGCAGTACTTC.

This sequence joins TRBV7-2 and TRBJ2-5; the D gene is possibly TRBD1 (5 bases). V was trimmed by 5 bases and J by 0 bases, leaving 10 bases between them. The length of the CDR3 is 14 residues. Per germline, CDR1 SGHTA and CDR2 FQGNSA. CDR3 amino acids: CASSRGHNQETQYF. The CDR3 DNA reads TGTGCCAGCAGCCGCGGACACAACCAAGAGACCCAGTACTTC.

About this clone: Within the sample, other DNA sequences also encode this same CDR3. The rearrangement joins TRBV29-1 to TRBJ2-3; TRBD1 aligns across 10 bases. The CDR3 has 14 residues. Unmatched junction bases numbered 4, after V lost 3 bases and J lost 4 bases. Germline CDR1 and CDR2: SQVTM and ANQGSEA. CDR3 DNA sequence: TGCAGCGTTGAGGGACAGGGGTACGCAGATACGCAGTATTTT. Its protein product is CSVEGQGYADTQYF.

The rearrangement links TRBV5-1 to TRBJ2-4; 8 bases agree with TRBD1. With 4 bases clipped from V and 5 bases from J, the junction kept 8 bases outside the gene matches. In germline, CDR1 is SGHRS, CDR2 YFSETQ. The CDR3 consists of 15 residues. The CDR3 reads CASSPLDRGQNIQYF. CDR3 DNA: TGCGCCAGCAGCCCACTCGACAGGGGCCAAAACATTCAGTACTTC.

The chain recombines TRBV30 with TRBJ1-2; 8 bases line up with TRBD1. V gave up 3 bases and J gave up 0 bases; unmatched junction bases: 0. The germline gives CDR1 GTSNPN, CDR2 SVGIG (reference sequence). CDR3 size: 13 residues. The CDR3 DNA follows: TGTGCCTGGAGACAGGGGGCTAACTATGGCTACACCTTC. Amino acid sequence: CAWRQGANYGYTF.

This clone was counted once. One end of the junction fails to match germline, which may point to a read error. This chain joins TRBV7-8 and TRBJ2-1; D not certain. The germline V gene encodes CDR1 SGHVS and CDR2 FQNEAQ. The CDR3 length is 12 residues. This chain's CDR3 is CASSLSPEVVLF. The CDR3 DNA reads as TGTGCCAGCAGCTTATCGCCAGAGGTTGTACTCTTC.

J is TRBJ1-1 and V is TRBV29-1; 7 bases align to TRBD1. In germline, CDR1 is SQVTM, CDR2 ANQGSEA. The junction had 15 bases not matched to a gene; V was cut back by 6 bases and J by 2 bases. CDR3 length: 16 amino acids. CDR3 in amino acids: CSVKPGGTAINTEAFF. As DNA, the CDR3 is TGCAGCGTCAAGCCAGGGGGTACTGCGATCAACACTGAAGCTTTCTTT.

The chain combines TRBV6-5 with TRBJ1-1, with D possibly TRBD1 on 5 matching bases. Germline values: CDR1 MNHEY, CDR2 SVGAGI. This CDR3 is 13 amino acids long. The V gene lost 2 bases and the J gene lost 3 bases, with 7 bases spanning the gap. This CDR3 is CASSYGGYTEAFF. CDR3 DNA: TGTGCCAGCAGTTACGGGGGGTACACTGAAGCTTTCTTT.

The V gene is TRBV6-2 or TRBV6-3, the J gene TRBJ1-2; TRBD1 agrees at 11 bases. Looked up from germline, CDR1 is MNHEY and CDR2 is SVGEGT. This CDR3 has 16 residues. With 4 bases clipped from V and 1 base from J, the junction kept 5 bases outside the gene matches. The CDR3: CASSFPGTGGNYGYTF. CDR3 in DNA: TGTGCCAGCAGTTTCCCAGGGACAGGGGGTAACTATGGCTACACCTTC.

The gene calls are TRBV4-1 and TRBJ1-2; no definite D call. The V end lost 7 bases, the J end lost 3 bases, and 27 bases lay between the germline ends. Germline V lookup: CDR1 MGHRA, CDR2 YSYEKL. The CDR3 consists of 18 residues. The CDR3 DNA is TGCGCCAGCACCTTAAGACCCCTCCGGGAGGTCCGGCACTATGGCTACACCTTC. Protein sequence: CASTLRPLREVRHYGYTF.

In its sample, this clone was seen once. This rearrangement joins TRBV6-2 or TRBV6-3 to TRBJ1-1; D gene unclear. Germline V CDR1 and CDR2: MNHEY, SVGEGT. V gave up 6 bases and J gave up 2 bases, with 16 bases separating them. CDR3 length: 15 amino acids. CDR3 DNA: TGTGCCAGCAGCCCCGGGAAAACCAGTAACACTGAAGCTTTCTTT. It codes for CASSPGKTSNTEAFF.

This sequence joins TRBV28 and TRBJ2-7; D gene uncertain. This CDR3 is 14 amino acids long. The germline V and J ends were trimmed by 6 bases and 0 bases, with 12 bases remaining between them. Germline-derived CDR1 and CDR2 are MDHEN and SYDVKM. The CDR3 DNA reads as TGTGCCAGCAGGCCAGTGTTCCCCTCCTACGAGCAGTACTTC. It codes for CASRPVFPSYEQYF.

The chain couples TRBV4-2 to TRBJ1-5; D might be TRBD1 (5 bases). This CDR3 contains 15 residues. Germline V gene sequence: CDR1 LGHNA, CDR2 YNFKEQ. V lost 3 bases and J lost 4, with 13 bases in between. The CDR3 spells CASSQEGRINQPQHF. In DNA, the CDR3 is TGTGCCAGCAGCCAGGAGGGACGGATAAATCAGCCCCAGCATTTT.

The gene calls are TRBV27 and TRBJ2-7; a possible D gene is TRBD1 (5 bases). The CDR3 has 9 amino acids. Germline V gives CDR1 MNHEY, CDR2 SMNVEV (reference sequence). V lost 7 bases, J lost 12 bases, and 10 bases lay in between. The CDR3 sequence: CASTSQGYF. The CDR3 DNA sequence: TGTGCCAGCACTTCCCAGGGGTACTTC.

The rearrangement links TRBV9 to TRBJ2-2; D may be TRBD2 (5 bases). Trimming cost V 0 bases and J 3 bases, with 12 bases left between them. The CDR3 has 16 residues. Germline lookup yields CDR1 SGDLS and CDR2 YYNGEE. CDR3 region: CASSVEDYQDTGELFF. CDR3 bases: TGTGCCAGCAGCGTAGAAGACTATCAGGACACCGGGGAGCTGTTTTTT. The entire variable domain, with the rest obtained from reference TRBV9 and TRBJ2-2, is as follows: DSGVTQTPKHLITATGQRVTLRCSPRSGDLSVYWYQQSLDQGLQFLIQYYNGEERAKGNILERFSAQQFPDLHSELNLSSLELGDSALYFCASSVEDYQDTGELFFGEGSRLTVL.

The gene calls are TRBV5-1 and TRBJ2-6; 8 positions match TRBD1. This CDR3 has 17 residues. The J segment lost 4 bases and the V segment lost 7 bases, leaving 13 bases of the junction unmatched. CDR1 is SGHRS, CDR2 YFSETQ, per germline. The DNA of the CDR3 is TGCGCCAGCGGGGTTTCAGGGGGCGCGCCCGGGGCCAACGTCCTGACTTTC. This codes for CASGVSGGAPGANVLTF.

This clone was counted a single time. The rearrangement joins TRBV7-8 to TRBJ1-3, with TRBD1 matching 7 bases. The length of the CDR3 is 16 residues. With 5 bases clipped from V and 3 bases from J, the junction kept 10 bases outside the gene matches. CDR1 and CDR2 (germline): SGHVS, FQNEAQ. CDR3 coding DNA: TGTGCCAGCAGCGGAACTCCTAGGGGGCTTGGAAACACCATATATTTT. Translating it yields CASSGTPRGLGNTIYF.

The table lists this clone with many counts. CDR3 protein: CASSEVQGATGELFF. The CDR3 coding sequence is TGTGCCAGCAGTGAAGTTCAGGGGGCCACCGGGGAGCTGTTTTTT. The chain employs TRBV6-1 and TRBJ2-2; 8 positions match TRBD1. The CDR3 consists of 15 residues. Germline V gives CDR1 MNHNS, CDR2 SASEGT. The V and J ends lost 1 base and 4 bases, in that order; junction bases with no gene match: 2.

For the CDR3, the DNA is TGCGCCAGCAGAACAGGGTTCTCTGGGGCCAACGTCCTGACTTTC. As protein: CASRTGFSGANVLTF. V is TRBV5-1 and J is TRBJ2-6, with D possibly being TRBD1 (6 bases). The CDR3 runs 15 residues. The germline V gene encodes CDR1 SGHRS and CDR2 YFSETQ. V lost 5 bases and J lost 0, with 9 bases in between. Using reference TRBV5-1 and TRBJ2-6 for the parts outside the CDR3, the full variable domain is KAGVTQTPRYLIKTRGQQVTLSCSPISGHRSVSWYQQTPGQGLQFLFEYFSETQRNKGNFPGRFSGRQFSNSRSEMNVSTLELGDSALYLCASRTGFSGANVLTFGAGSRLTVL.

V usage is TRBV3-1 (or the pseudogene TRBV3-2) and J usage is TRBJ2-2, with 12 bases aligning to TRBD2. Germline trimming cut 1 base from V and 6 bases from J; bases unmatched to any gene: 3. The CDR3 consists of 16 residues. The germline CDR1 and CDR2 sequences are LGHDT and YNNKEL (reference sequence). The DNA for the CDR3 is TGTGCCAGCAGCCAAGGCTCTAGCGGGGGGGCCGGGGAGCTGTTTTTT. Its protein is CASSQGSSGGAGELFF.

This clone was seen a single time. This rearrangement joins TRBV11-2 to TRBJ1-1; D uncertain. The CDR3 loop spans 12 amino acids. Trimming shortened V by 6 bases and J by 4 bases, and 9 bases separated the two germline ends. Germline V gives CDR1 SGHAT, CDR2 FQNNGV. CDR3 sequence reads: CASRYSFTEAFF. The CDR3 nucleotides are TGTGCCAGCAGATACAGTTTCACTGAAGCTTTCTTT.

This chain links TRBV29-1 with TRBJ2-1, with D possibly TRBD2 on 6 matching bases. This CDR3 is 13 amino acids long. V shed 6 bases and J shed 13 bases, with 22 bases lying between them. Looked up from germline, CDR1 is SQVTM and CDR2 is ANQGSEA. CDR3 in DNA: TGCAGCGTCGGATCCGAAAACGGGGGTACTCAGTTCTTC. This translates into CSVGSENGGTQFF.

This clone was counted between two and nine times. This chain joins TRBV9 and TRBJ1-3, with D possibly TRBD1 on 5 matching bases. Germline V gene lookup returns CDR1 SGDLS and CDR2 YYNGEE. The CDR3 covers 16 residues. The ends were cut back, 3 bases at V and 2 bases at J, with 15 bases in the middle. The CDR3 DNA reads TGTGCCAGCAGCGCCGATTGGGGCGCGCCTGGAAACACCATATATTTT. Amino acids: CASSADWGAPGNTIYF.

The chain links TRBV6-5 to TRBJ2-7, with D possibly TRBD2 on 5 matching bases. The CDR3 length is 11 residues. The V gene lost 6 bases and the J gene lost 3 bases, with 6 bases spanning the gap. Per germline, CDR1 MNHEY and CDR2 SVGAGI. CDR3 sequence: CASSDYYEQYF. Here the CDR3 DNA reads TGTGCCAGCAGCGACTACTACGAGCAGTACTTC.

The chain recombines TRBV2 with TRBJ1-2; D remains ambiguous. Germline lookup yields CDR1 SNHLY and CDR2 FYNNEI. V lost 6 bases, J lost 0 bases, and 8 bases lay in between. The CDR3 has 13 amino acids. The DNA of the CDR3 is TGTGCCAGCAGCGGAGGGCCTAACTATGGCTACACCTTC. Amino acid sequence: CASSGGPNYGYTF.

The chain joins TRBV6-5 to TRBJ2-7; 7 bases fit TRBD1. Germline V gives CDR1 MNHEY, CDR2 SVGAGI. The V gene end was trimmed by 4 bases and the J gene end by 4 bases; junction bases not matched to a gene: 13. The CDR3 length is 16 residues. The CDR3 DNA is TGTGCCAGCAGTTTTAACAGGGGATCCCATCTTTACGAGCAGTACTTC. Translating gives CASSFNRGSHLYEQYF.